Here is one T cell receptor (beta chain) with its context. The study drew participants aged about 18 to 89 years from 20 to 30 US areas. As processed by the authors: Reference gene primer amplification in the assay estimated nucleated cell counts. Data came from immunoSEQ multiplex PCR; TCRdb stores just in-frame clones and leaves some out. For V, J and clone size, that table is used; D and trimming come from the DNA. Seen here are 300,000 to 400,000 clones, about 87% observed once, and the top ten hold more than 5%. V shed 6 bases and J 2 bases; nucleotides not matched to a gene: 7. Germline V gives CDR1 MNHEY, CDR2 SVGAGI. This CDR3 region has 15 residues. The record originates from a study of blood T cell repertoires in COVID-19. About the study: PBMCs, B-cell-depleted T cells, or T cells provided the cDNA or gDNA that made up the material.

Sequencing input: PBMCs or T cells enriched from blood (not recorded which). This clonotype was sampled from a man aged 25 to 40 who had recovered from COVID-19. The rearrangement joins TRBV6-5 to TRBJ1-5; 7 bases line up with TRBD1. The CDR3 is CASRIGGVGNQPQHF. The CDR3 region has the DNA TGTGCCAGCAGAATAGGGGGCGTGGGCAATCAGCCCCAGCATTTT.